These 22 T cell receptor beta chains were all obtained from the same sample, sequenced in a study of blood T cell repertoires in COVID-19. Profiling relied on immunoSEQ multiplex PCR, and the TCRdb table lists in-frame clones only, not all of them. The table has about 59,000 clones, roughly four fifths seen once. The sequenced sample was peripheral blood. The receptors were gathered from a human donor in a cohort sampled during active COVID-19.

The chain is built from TRBV20-1 and TRBJ2-2; TRBD2 is a possible D gene (5 bases). The V end was cut by 3 bases, the J end by 5 bases, with 16 bases between. The CDR3 has 15 amino acids. CDR1 and CDR2 (germline): DFQATT, SNEGSKA (reference sequence). The CDR3 region has the DNA TGCAGTGCTAGTCCATATAGCTCGGGGACCGGGGAGCTGTTTTTT. Translating gives CSASPYSSGTGELFF.

This clone has more than one count but fewer than ten. The rearrangement links TRBV4-2 to TRBJ2-2; 9 bases are a match to TRBD2. Germline V gene lookup returns CDR1 LGHNA and CDR2 YNFKEQ. V shed 4 bases, J shed 6 bases, and the junction held 9 bases outside the gene matches. The CDR3 is made up of 16 amino acids. DNA of the CDR3: TGTGCCAGCAGCCCCCGAGCGGGAGGAGTGGCCGGGGAGCTGTTTTTT. Protein product: CASSPRAGGVAGELFF.

CDR3 in DNA: TGCGCCAGCAGCCAAGAAGCATCGGGGAAGAAATTTGGAGATACGCAGTATTTT. It yields the protein CASSQEASGKKFGDTQYF. The genes are TRBV4-3 and TRBJ2-3; D is possibly TRBD2 (5 bases). This CDR3 spans 18 amino acids. Trimming stripped 0 bases from V and 5 bases from J, with 21 bases between. Germline CDR1 is LGHNA and CDR2 is YSLEER.

The rearrangement links TRBV27 to TRBJ2-1; 10 bases fit TRBD2. The CDR3 runs to 18 residues. Looked up from germline, CDR1 is MNHEY and CDR2 is SMNVEV (reference sequence). V lost 2 bases, J lost 6 bases, and 13 bases stayed unmatched. CDR3 DNA: TGTGCCAGCAGTTTAGAGCAGAATAGCGGGAGGACGGGCAATGAGCAGTTCTTC. Protein product: CASSLEQNSGRTGNEQFF.

The chain is built from TRBV5-1 and TRBJ2-2; the match to TRBD2 covers 13 bases. Germline lookup yields CDR1 SGHRS and CDR2 YFSETQ. V was clipped by 3 bases and J by 7 bases; unmatched bases: 3. This CDR3 contains 15 residues. The CDR3 sequence is CASSWTSGSGGELFF. CDR3 coding DNA: TGCGCCAGCAGCTGGACTAGCGGGAGTGGCGGGGAGCTGTTTTTT.

J is TRBJ2-2 and V is TRBV2, with D tentatively TRBD2 (5 bases). Between the trimmed V and J ends, which lost 7 bases and 1 base, there was a span of 13 bases. CDR3 length: 15 residues. Germline-derived CDR1 and CDR2 are SNHLY and FYNNEI. The CDR3 DNA reads TGTGCCAGCAAAAGAGGGAAACAGAACACCGGGGAGCTGTTTTTT. Its protein is CASKRGKQNTGELFF.

The chain employs TRBV6-5 and TRBJ1-6; no clear D. The germline V and J ends were trimmed by 8 bases and 1 base, with 9 bases remaining between them. The CDR3 is made up of 14 amino acids. Germline CDR1 MNHEY, CDR2 SVGAGI. The CDR3: CASRTRSYNSPLHF. CDR3 nucleotides: TGTGCCAGCCGAACGAGGTCCTATAATTCACCCCTCCACTTT.

The CDR3 protein is CSVSVAGGVQYF. DNA of the CDR3: TGCAGCGTTTCAGTAGCGGGAGGCGTTCAGTACTTC. The chain has TRBV29-1 and TRBJ2-4, with 10 bases identical to TRBD2. Germline CDR1 and CDR2: SQVTM and ANQGSEA. There are 12 residues in the CDR3. Trimming took 5 bases from V and 11 from J; bases not matched to a gene: 6.

The rearrangement joins TRBV5-1 to TRBJ1-3; D is unclear. Germline CDR1 reads SGHRS; CDR2 reads YFSETQ. CDR3 length equals 13 residues. Trimming left V 0 bases short and J 8 bases short, with 9 bases between. Here the CDR3 reads CASSLGRGDTIYF. The CDR3 DNA reads as TGCGCCAGCAGCTTGGGGAGAGGAGACACCATATATTTT.

The chain is built from TRBV15 and TRBJ2-7; a possible D gene is TRBD2 (7 bases). Germline V lookup: CDR1 LNHNV, CDR2 YYDKDF (reference sequence). The germline V and J ends were trimmed by 2 bases and 2 bases, with 22 bases remaining between them. CDR3 length: 18 amino acids. CDR3 coding DNA: TGTGCCACCAGCAGACATACGATGGGGGGGGCATCCCCCTACGAGCAGTACTTC. This sequence encodes CATSRHTMGGASPYEQYF.

Only a few counts were recorded for this clone. The gene calls are TRBV10-1 and TRBJ1-1; D uncertain. V lost 5 bases and J 0 bases, leaving 10 bases between the germline ends. Germline CDR1 reads WNHNN; CDR2 reads SYGVQD (reference sequence). This CDR3 is 14 amino acids long. The CDR3, as DNA: TGCGCCAGCAGTACCGACACGGTGAACACTGAAGCTTTCTTT. It encodes CASSTDTVNTEAFF.

The chain has TRBV12-3 or TRBV12-4 and TRBJ1-2; D possibly corresponds to TRBD1 (5 bases). This CDR3 comprises 12 residues. The V and J ends lost 9 bases and 0 bases respectively, with 8 bases between them. CDR3: CASSRANYGYTF. DNA for the CDR3: TGTGCCAGTTCCAGGGCTAACTATGGCTACACCTTC.

The rearrangement links TRBV6-6 to TRBJ1-4, with 7 bases lining up with TRBD1. Germline trimming cut 6 bases from V and 3 bases from J; bases unmatched to any gene: 4. Germline V gives CDR1 MNHNY, CDR2 SVGAGI (reference sequence). The CDR3 covers 14 residues. DNA for the CDR3: TGTGCCAGCAGACCCGGGACAGCTAATGAAAAACTGTTTTTT. Amino acids: CASRPGTANEKLFF.

This clone was detected a few times. CDR3 protein: CASSQHSGIRAAQPQHF. The DNA of the CDR3 is TGTGCCAGTAGCCAGCACTCAGGGATTCGGGCGGCTCAGCCCCAGCATTTT. The gene calls are TRBV19 and TRBJ1-5; D is perhaps TRBD1 (5 bases). Germline V lookup: CDR1 LNHDA, CDR2 SQIVND (reference sequence). The CDR3 is made up of 17 amino acids. V lost 6 bases, J lost 6 bases, and 24 bases lay in between.

The genes are TRBV28 and TRBJ1-6, with unresolved D. Between the trimmed V and J ends, which lost 3 bases and 6 bases, there was a span of 9 bases. The CDR3 spans 14 residues. Germline lookup yields CDR1 MDHEN and CDR2 SYDVKM. The CDR3 sequence: CASSLAGPNSPLHF. The CDR3 coding sequence is TGTGCCAGCAGTTTGGCAGGTCCTAATTCACCCCTCCACTTT.

The genes are TRBV2 and TRBJ2-6, with 10 positions matching TRBD1. The CDR3 runs to 17 residues. Germline values: CDR1 SNHLY, CDR2 FYNNEI. J was trimmed by 0 bases and V by 6 bases; bases with no gene match: 5. As DNA, the CDR3 is TGTGCCAGCAGACCCCGGACAGGGGGCTCTGGGGCCAACGTCCTGACTTTC. Its translation: CASRPRTGGSGANVLTF.

A few counts support this clone. The J gene is TRBJ1-5, the V gene TRBV12-3 or TRBV12-4; D uncertain. The V gene lost 5 bases and the J gene lost 7 bases, with 12 bases spanning the gap. CDR3 length equals 13 residues. The CDR3 here is CASSPGRQQPQHF. The CDR3 nucleotides read TGTGCCAGCAGTCCCGGGAGGCAGCAGCCCCAGCATTTT.

The rearrangement uses TRBV19 and TRBJ1-2; a weak D match, TRBD1 (6 bases). This CDR3 has 12 amino acids. The V gene lost 5 bases and the J gene lost 5 bases, with 9 bases spanning the gap. The V gene's germline CDR1 is LNHDA and CDR2 SQIVND (reference sequence). The CDR3 DNA sequence: TGTGCCAGTAGTGTCACAGGGTATGGCTACACCTTC. Its translation is CASSVTGYGYTF.

The chain has TRBV28 and TRBJ2-5, with 10 bases matching TRBD1. Germline assignment: CDR1 MDHEN and CDR2 SYDVKM. The CDR3 totals 15 residues. V gave up 3 bases and J gave up 8 bases; unmatched junction bases: 9. CDR3 amino acids: CASSFRGTGDGTQYF. In DNA, the CDR3 is TGTGCCAGCAGTTTTCGCGGGACAGGGGATGGCACCCAGTACTTC.

The chain is built from TRBV7-3 and TRBJ2-2; TRBD1 is a possible D gene (5 bases). V was cut by 2 bases and J by 0 bases, with 10 bases left in between. Germline-derived CDR1 and CDR2 are SGHTA and FQGTGA. The CDR3 sequence is 16 residues long. The CDR3 protein is CASSLLGAPNTGELFF. The CDR3 nucleotides read TGTGCCAGCAGCTTACTAGGGGCGCCGAACACCGGGGAGCTGTTTTTT.

The CDR3 DNA is TGTGCCAGCAGCCAACCTGCTGGGGGGGACGAGCAGTACTTC. Its protein product is CASSQPAGGDEQYF. V and J are TRBV7-9 and TRBJ2-7; 7 nucleotides match TRBD2. The junction had 9 bases not matched to a gene; V was cut back by 5 bases and J by 5 bases. Germline CDR1 reads SEHNR; CDR2 reads FQNEAQ (reference sequence). The CDR3 contains 14 residues.

The sample holds a few counts of this clone. The V and J genes are TRBV6-2 or TRBV6-3 and TRBJ2-2; TRBD1 is a possible D gene (6 bases). The CDR3 has 15 residues. Per germline, CDR1 MNHEY and CDR2 SVGEGT. Trimming removed 4 bases from V and 6 bases from J, with 15 bases in between. The CDR3 DNA sequence: TGTGCCAGCAGTTCGTTAAATCCAGGGGCCGGGGAGCTGTTTTTT. Translation: CASSSLNPGAGELFF.